A single T cell receptor (beta chain) is shown here with its context. This clone was recorded once. Its recognized antigen is unknown. Per-base qualities were not stored, and no clone one base away is much larger. The sample is drawn from a study of radiotherapy plus CTLA-4 blockade in lung cancer (dated by TCRdb to the late 2010s). For context, the study as a whole: Among the enrolled patients, about 19% had an objective response, and 31% reached disease control.

The germline V gene (reference sequence) specifies LNHDA as CDR1 and SQIVND as CDR2. Trimming takes 5 bases off V and 3 bases off J; junction bases not matched to a gene: 6. The CDR3 measures 14 amino acids from cysteine to phenylalanine. CDR3 DNA only is kept here, 42 bases in frame from base 1. The study evaluated CTLA-4 blockade (ipilimumab) given together with focal radiation therapy in patients who had chemo-refractory metastatic non-small-cell lung cancer. Results the study describes overall, beyond this receptor: The strongest predictors of response, as reported, were early dynamic changes in blood T cell clones along with a rise in serum interferon-beta after radiation. TCR clones derived from tumors expanded in peripheral blood after treatment with radiotherapy and ipilimumab.

Receptor amplification or capture employed the immunoSEQ multiplex PCR assay. The table was pulled from immuneACCESS by TCRdb, which kept in-frame rearrangements only. Such tables lose some clones; where checked, under half of the loss comes from unresolved V genes, and the rest has no known cause. The sample contains over 100,000 clones, roughly 80% of them found a single time. Roughly 3.3% of the sample is taken by the ten largest. The sample in question was peripheral blood, obtained from a patient treated with radiotherapy plus ipilimumab. The chain is encoded by TRBV19 joined to TRBJ1-1, with 7 junctional bases fitting TRBD1. The receptor comes from a human donor with non-small cell lung cancer that progressed on radiotherapy plus ipilimumab. Some clones in this sample may be carry-over from other donors' samples. The CDR3: CASSSDRADTEAFF. The base sequence is TGTGCCAGTAGTTCAGACAGGGCCGACACTGAAGCTTTCTTT.